A selection of T cell receptor beta chains follows, all from one sample in a study of shared clonotypes between healthy human individuals. Clones were sequenced by immunoSEQ multiplex PCR, and TCRdb holds only the in-frame ones, with some missing. The sample lists approximately 1,500,000 clones, roughly 96% seen once, with approximately 1.1% in the top ten. Sample: naive CD4+ T cells sorted from blood. The receptors stem from a man aged 25 to 45 in good health. Each CDR3 is given with its conserved first and last residue. The order of the fields is clone size, CDR3 length, V gene, J gene, D gene, CDR3 protein, CDR3 DNA. The D gene is left open where the match is weak. Clone size is given for some rows only: seen once, a few or many times, or a class if the clone is expanded.

abundance: -
len: 14
v_gene: TRBV11-2
j_gene: TRBJ2-1
d_gene: TRBD2
CDR3aa: CASSPGLAGSEQFF
CDR3nt: TGTGCCAGCAGCCCGGGACTAGCGGGAAGTGAGCAGTTCTTC

abundance: -
len: 14
v_gene: TRBV10-1
j_gene: TRBJ1-2
d_gene: -
CDR3aa: CASSESGINYGYTF
CDR3nt: TGCGCCAGCAGTGAGTCCGGGATAAACTATGGCTACACCTTC

abundance: -
len: 16
v_gene: TRBV28
j_gene: TRBJ2-7
d_gene: TRBD2
CDR3aa: CASSSPGTSGTYEQYF
CDR3nt: TGTGCCAGCAGTTCGCCCGGGACTAGCGGAACCTACGAGCAGTACTTC

abundance: -
len: 14
v_gene: TRBV19
j_gene: TRBJ1-1
d_gene: -
CDR3aa: CASSQRGAGAEAFF
CDR3nt: TGTGCCAGTAGTCAGAGGGGAGCAGGAGCCGAAGCTTTCTTT

abundance: -
len: 15
v_gene: TRBV7-2
j_gene: TRBJ2-7
d_gene: -
CDR3aa: CASSLLGTQKYEQYF
CDR3nt: TGTGCCAGCAGCTTACTGGGGACACAGAAATACGAGCAGTACTTC

abundance: -
len: 20
v_gene: TRBV5-1
j_gene: TRBJ2-3
d_gene: TRBD2
CDR3aa: CASSLASGKKEQRNPDTQYF
CDR3nt: TGCGCCAGCAGCTTAGCTAGCGGGAAAAAGGAGCAACGGAACCCAGATACGCAGTATTTT

abundance: -
len: 15
v_gene: TRBV5-1
j_gene: TRBJ2-1
d_gene: -
CDR3aa: CASSLDGISYNEQFF
CDR3nt: TGCGCCAGCAGCTTGGACGGGATCTCCTACAATGAGCAGTTCTTC

abundance: once
len: 16
v_gene: TRBV18
j_gene: TRBJ2-7
d_gene: TRBD1
CDR3aa: CASSPKGTGALYEQYF
CDR3nt: TGTGCCAGCTCACCAAAAGGGACAGGGGCCCTGTACGAGCAGTACTTC

abundance: -
len: 16
v_gene: TRBV23-1
j_gene: TRBJ2-7
d_gene: -
CDR3aa: CASSQVPGQNPYEQYF
CDR3nt: TGCGCCAGCAGTCAAGTACCGGGACAAAACCCCTACGAGCAGTACTTC

abundance: -
len: 18
v_gene: TRBV5-5
j_gene: TRBJ2-6
d_gene: TRBD1
CDR3aa: CASSLVGQGLVGANVLTF
CDR3nt: TGTGCCAGCAGCTTGGTGGGACAGGGACTTGTTGGGGCCAACGTCCTGACTTTC

abundance: -
len: 16
v_gene: TRBV10-1
j_gene: TRBJ2-3
d_gene: -
CDR3aa: CASSESLGHITDTQYF
CDR3nt: TGCGCCAGCAGTGAGTCTTTAGGACACATAACAGATACGCAGTATTTT

abundance: -
len: 15
v_gene: TRBV7-2
j_gene: TRBJ2-1
d_gene: -
CDR3aa: CASSFRQPSYNEQFF
CDR3nt: TGTGCCAGCAGCTTTCGACAGCCCTCATACAATGAGCAGTTCTTC